This TCR beta chain appears in the sequencing data of a study of T cell repertoires in cytomegalovirus infection. Looking at the study overall: Both CMV infection and a matching HLA type were indicated by public TCR beta signatures. Study results and limitations: What dominated the ex vivo response were HLA-C-restricted CMV-specific TCR beta clonotypes. CMV carriers with the relevant HLA were identified by cumulative public TCR beta family frequency.

Germline lookup yields CDR1 MGHRA and CDR2 YSYEKL. This CDR3 region has 13 residues. The V gene lost 4 bases and the J gene lost 4 bases, with 11 bases spanning the gap. Worth noting for this clonotype: The antigen remains unidentified.

TCRdb used MiXCR to reprocess the reads, holding one entry per CDR3 protein. The sample holds about 530,000 distinct CDR3 sequences, about 30% seen once. This chain connects TRBV4-1 to TRBJ2-7; D remains ambiguous. This receptor was taken from a human donor in good health (CMV status not recorded). Some clones in this sample may be carry-over from other donors' samples. The source material was PBMCs. The CDR3 DNA is TGCGCCAGCAGCCGCAGCCGGAATTACGAGCAGTACTTC. Translation gives CASSRSRNYEQYF.